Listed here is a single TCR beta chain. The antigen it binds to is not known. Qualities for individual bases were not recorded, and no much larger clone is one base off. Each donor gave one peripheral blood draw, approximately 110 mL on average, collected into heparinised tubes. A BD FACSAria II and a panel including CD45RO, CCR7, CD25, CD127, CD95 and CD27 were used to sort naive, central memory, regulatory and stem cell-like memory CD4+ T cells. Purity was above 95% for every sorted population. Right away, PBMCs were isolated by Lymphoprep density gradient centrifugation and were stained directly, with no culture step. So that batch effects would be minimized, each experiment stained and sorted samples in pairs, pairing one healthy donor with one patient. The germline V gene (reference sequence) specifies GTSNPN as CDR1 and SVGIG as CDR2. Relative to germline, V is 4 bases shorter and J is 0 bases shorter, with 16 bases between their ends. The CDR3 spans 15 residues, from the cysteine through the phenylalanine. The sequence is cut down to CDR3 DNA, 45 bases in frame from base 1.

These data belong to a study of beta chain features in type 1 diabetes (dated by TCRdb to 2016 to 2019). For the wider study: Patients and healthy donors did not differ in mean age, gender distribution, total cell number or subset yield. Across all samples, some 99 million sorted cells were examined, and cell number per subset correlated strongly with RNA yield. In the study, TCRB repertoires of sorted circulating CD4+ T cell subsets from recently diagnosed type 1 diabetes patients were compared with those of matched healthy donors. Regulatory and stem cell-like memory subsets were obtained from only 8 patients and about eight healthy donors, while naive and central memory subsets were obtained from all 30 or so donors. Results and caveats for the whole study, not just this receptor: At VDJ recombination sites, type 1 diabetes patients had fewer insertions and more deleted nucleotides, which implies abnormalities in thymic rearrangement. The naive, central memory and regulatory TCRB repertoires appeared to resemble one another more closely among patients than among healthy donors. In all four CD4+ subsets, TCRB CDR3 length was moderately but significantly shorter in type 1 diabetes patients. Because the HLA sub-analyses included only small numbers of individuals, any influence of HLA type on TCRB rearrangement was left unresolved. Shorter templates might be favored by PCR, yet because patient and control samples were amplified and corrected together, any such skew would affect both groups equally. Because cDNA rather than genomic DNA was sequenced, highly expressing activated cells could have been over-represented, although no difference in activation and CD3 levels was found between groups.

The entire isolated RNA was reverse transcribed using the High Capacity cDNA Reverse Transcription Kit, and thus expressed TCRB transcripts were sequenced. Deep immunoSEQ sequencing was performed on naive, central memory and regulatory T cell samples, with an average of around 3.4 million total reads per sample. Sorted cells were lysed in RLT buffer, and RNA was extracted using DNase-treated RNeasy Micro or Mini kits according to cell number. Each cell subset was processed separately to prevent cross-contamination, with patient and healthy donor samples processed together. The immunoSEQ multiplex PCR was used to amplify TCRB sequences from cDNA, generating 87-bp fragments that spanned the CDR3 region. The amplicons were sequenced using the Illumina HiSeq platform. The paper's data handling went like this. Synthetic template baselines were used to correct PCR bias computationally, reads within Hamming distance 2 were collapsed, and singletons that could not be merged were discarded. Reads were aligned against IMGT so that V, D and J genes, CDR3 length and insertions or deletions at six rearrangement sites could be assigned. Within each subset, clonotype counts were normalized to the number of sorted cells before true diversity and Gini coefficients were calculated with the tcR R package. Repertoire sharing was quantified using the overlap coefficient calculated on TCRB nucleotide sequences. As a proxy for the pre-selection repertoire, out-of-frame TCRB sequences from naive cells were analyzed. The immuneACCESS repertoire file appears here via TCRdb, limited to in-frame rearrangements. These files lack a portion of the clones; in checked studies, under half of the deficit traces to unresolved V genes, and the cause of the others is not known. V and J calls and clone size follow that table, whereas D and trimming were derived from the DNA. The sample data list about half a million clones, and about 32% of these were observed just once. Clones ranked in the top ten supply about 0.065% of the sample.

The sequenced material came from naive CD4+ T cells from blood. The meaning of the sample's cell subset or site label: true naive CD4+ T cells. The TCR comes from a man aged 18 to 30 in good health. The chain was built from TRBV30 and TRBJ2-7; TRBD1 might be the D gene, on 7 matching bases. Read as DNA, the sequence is TGTGCCTGGACTAGGAGGGGGCGAGGCTCCTACGAGCAGTACTTC. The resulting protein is CAWTRRGRGSYEQYF.